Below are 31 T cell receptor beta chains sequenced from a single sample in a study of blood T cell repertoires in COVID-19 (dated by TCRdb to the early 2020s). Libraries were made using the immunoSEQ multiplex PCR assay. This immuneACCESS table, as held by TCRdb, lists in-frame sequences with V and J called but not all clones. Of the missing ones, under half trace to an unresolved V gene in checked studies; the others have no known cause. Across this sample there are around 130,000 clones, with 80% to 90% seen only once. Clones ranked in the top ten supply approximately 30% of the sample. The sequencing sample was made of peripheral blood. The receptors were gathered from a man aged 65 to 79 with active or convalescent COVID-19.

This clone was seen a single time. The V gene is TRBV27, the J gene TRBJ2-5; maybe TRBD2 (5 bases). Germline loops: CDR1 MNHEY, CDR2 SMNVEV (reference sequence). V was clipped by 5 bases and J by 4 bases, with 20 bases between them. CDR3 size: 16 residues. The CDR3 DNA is TGTGCCAGCAGTGGGAACCCTCCGGACTGGGCAGAGACCCAGTACTTC. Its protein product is CASSGNPPDWAETQYF.

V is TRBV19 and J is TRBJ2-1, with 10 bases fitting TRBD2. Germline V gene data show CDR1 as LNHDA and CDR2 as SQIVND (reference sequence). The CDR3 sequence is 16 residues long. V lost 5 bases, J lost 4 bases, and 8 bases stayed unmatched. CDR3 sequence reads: CASSRASGSWYNEQFF. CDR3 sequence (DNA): TGTGCCAGTAGTCGGGCTAGCGGGAGCTGGTACAATGAGCAGTTCTTC.

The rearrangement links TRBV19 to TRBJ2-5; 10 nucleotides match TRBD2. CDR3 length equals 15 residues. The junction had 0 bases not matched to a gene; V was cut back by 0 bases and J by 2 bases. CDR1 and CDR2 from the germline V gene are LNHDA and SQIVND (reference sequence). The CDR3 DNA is TGTGCCAGTAGTATAGAACTAGCGGGACAAGAGACCCAGTACTTC. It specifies CASSIELAGQETQYF.

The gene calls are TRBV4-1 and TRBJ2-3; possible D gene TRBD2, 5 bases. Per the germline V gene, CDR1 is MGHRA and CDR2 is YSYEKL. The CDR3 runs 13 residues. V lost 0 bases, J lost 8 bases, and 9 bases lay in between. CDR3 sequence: CASSQDGMGTQYF. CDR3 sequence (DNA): TGCGCCAGCAGCCAAGACGGGATGGGTACGCAGTATTTT.

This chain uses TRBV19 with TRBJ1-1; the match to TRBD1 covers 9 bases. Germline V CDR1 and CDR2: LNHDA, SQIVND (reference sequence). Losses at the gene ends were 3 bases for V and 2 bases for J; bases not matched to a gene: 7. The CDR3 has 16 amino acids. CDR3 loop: CASSMGTGRSNTEAFF. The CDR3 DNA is TGTGCCAGTAGTATGGGGACAGGGAGGTCCAACACTGAAGCTTTCTTT.

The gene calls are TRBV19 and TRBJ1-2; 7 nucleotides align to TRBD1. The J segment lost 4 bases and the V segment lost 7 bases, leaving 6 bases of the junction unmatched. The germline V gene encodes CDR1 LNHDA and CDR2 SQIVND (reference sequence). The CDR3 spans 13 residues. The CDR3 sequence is CASMREGAYGYTF. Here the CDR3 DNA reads TGTGCCAGTATGAGAGAGGGGGCCTATGGCTACACCTTC.

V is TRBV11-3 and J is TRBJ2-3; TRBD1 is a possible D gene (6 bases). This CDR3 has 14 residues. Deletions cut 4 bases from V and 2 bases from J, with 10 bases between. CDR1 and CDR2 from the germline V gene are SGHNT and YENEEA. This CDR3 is CASSSTGITDTQYF. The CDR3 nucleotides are TGTGCCAGCAGCTCCACAGGGATCACAGATACGCAGTATTTT.

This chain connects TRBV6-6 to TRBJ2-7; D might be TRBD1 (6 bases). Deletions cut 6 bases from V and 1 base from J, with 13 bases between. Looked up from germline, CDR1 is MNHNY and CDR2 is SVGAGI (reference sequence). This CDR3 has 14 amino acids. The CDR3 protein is CASRLGQGSYEQYF. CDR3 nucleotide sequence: TGTGCCAGCAGACTAGGGCAGGGGTCCTACGAGCAGTACTTC.

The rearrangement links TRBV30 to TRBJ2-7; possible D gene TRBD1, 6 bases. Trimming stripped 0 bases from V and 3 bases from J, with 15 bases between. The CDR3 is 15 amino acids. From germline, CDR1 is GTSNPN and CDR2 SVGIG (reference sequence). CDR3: CAWSVQGRTHYEQYF. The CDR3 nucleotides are TGTGCCTGGAGTGTACAGGGCAGGACCCACTACGAGCAGTACTTC.

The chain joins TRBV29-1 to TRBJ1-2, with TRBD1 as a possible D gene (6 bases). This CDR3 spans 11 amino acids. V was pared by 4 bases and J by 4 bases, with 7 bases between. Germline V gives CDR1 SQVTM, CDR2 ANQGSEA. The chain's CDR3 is CSVARGYGYTF. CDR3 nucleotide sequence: TGCAGCGTTGCCAGGGGCTATGGCTACACCTTC.

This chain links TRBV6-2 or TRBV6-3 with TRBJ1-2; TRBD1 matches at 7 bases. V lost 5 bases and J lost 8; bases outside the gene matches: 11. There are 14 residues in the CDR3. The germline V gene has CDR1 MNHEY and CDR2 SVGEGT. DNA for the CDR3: TGTGCCAGCAGTCACCCCGACAGGGTGTGGGGCTACACCTTC. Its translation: CASSHPDRVWGYTF.

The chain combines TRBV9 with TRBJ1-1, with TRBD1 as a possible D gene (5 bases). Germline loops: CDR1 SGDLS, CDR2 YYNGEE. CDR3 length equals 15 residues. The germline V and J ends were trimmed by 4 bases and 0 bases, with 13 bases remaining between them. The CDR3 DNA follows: TGTGCCAGCAGCTTCGCCGACAGAGTGAACACTGAAGCTTTCTTT. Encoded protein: CASSFADRVNTEAFF.

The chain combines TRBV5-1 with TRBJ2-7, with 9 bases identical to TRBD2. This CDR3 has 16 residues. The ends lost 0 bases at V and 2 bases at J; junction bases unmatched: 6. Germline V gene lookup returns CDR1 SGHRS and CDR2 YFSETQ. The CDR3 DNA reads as TGCGCCAGCAGCTTGGCCGCTAGCGGGACAACCTACGAGCAGTACTTC. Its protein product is CASSLAASGTTYEQYF.

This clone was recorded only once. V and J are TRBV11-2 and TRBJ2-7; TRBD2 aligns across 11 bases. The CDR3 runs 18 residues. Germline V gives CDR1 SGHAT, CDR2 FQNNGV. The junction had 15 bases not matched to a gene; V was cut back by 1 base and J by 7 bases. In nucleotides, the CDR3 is TGTGCCAGCAGCTTAGTTGGTAGCGGGAGGGCCGGGAAGTCGGAGCAGTACTTC. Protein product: CASSLVGSGRAGKSEQYF.

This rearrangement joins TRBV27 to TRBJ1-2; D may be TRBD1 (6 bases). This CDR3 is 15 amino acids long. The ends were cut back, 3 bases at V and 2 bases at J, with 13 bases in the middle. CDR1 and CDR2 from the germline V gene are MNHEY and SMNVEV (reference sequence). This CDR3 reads CASSFSGGANYGYTF. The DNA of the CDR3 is TGTGCCAGCAGTTTCAGTGGGGGCGCCAACTATGGCTACACCTTC.

CDR3 sequence: CASSYSSEGYTF. The CDR3 nucleotides are TGCGCCAGCAGCTATAGCAGCGAGGGCTACACCTTC. V and J are TRBV5-1 and TRBJ1-2; D uncertain. The CDR3 totals 12 residues. The V end was cut by 3 bases, the J end by 8 bases, with 11 bases between. Per germline, CDR1 SGHRS and CDR2 YFSETQ.

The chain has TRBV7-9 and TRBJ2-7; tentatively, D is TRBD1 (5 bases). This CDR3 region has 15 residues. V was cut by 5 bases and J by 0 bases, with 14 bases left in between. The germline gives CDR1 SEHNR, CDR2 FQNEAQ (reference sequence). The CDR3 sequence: CASSHPLDTSYEQYF. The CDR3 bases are TGTGCCAGCAGCCATCCCCTGGACACCTCCTACGAGCAGTACTTC. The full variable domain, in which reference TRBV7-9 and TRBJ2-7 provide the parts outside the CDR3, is DTGVSQNPRHKITKRGQNVTFRCDPISEHNRLYWYRQTLGQGPEFLTYFQNEAQLEKSRLLSDRFSAERPKGSFSTLEIQRTEQGDSAMYLCASSHPLDTSYEQYFGPGTRLTVT.

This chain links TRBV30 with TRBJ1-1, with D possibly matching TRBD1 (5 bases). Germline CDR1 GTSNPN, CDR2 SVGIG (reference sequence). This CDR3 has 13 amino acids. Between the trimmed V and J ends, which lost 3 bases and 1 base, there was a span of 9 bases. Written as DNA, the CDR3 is TGTGCCTGGAGGAAGACAGAGAACACTGAAGCTTTCTTT. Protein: CAWRKTENTEAFF.

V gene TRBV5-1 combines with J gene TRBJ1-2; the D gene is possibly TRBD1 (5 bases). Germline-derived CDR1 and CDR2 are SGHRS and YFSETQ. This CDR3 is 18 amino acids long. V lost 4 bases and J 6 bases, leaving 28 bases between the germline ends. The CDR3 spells CASSRAGPGTGVDDGYTF. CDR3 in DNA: TGCGCCAGCAGCCGTGCGGGCCCCGGGACGGGAGTTGATGATGGCTACACCTTC.

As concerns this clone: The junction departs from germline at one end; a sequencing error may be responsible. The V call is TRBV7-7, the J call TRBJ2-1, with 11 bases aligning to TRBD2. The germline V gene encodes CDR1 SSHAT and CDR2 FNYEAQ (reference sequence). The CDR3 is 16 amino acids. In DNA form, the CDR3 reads TGTGCTAGCAGCTCGGGGACTAGCGGCTCCTACAATGAGCAGTTCTTC. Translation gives CASSSGTSGSYNEQFF.

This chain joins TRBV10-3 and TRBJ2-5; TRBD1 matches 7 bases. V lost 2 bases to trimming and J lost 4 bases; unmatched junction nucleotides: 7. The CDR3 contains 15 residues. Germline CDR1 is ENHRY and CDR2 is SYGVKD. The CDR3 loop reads CAISEPNRGGETQYF. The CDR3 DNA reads TGTGCCATCAGTGAGCCGAACAGGGGCGGAGAGACCCAGTACTTC.

The CDR3 protein is CASSVPTGPSSYEQYF. CDR3 sequence (DNA): TGTGCCAGCAGTGTCCCGACAGGGCCGAGCTCCTACGAGCAGTACTTC. The chain uses TRBV27 and TRBJ2-7; TRBD1 matches 7 bases. V gave up 5 bases and J gave up 0 bases; unmatched junction bases: 10. In germline, CDR1 is MNHEY, CDR2 SMNVEV (reference sequence). The CDR3 covers 16 residues.

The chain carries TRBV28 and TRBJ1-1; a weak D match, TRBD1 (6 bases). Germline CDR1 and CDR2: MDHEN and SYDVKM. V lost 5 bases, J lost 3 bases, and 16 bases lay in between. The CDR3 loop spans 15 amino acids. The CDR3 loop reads CASSPRGAGDTEAFF. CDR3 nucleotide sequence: TGTGCCAGCAGTCCCCGAGGGGCAGGGGACACTGAAGCTTTCTTT.

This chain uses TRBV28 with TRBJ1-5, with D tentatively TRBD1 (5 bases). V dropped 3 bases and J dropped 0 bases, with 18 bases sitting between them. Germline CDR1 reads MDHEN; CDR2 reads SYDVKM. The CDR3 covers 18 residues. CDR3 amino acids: CASSFVSSRAYSNQPQHF. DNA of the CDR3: TGTGCCAGCAGTTTCGTATCCTCCAGGGCTTATAGCAATCAGCCCCAGCATTTT.

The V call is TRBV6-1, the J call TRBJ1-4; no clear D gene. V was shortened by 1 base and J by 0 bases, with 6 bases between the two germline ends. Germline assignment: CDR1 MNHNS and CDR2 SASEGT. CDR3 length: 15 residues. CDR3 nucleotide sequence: TGTGCCAGCAGTGAAGTGAGGGCAACTAATGAAAAACTGTTTTTT. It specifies CASSEVRATNEKLFF.

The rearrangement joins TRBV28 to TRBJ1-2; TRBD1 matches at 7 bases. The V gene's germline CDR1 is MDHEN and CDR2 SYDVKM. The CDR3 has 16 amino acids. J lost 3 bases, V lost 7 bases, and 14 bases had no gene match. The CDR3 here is CASTLTGESPYYGYTF. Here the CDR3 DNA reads TGTGCCAGCACCCTCACAGGGGAATCCCCCTACTATGGCTACACCTTC.

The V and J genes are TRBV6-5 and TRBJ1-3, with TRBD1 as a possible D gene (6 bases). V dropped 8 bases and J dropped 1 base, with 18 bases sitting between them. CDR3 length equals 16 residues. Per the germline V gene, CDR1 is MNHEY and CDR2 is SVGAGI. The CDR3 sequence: CASGSDRRLSGNTIYF. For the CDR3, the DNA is TGTGCCAGCGGTTCTGACAGGAGACTGTCTGGAAACACCATATATTTT.

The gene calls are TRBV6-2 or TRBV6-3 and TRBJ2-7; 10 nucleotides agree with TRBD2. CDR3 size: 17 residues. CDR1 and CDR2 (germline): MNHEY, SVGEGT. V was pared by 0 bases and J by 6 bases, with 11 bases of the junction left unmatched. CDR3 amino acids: CASSYSLLAGGTREQYF. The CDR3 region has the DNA TGTGCCAGCAGTTACTCGTTATTAGCGGGAGGTACGCGCGAGCAGTACTTC.

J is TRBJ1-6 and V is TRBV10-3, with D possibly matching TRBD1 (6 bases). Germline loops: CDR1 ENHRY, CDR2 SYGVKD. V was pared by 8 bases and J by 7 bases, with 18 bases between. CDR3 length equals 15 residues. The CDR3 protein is CAIGYQQGGNSPLHF. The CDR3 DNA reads TGTGCCATCGGTTACCAACAGGGTGGGAATTCACCCCTCCACTTT.

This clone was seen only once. CDR3 DNA sequence: TGCGCCAGCAGCTTGGGGACAGGGGGGGCAGATACGCAGTATTTT. This translates into CASSLGTGGADTQYF. The chain joins TRBV5-1 to TRBJ2-3; 10 bases line up with TRBD1. Germline V gene lookup returns CDR1 SGHRS and CDR2 YFSETQ. There are 15 residues in the CDR3. The V gene end was trimmed by 0 bases and the J gene end by 4 bases; junction bases not matched to a gene: 2.

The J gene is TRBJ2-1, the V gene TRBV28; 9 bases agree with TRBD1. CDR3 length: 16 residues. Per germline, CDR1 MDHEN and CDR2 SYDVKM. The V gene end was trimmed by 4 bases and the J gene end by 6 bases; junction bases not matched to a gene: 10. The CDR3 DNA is TGTGCCAGCAGTTCCTCCAGACAGGGGGTGTCCAATGAGCAGTTCTTC. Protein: CASSSSRQGVSNEQFF.